This TCR beta chain appears in the sequencing data of a study of blood T cells in healthy people across ages. Study summary: When template switching was applied, about one barcoded beta molecule was captured per two T cells. Overall study findings and caveats: The recorded TCR beta diversity per million T cells decreased in a roughly linear manner with age. PBMCs that were unsorted prevented a conclusive naive versus antigen-experienced comparison.

Caucasian, healthy and from Russia, the donors were aged between roughly 6 and 95. V lost 0 bases to trimming and J lost 8 bases, with 10 bases between them. Germline CDR1 is LGHNA and CDR2 is YSLEER. The CDR3 sequence is 13 residues long. The second PCR ran about 6 to 12 cycles with a sample-barcoded 5' primer and J-beta primers. TCRdb reprocessed the 5' RACE reads via MiXCR and lists one record per CDR3 protein. The sample gives 450,000 to 700,000 distinct CDR3 sequences, 27% of which show up once; about 18% is in the top ten. About this clonotype: As yet, its antigen is unknown.

The sample was blood. The source is a woman aged 70 to 79 in good health. The V gene is TRBV4-3, the J gene TRBJ1-2; no firm D call. For the CDR3, the DNA is TGCGCCAGCAGCCAAGACCGGGGTAGGGGCTACACCTTC. Encoded protein: CASSQDRGRGYTF.